Listed below are T cell receptor beta chains from one sample, sequenced in a study of blood T cell repertoires in COVID-19. Libraries were prepared by immunoSEQ multiplex PCR; TCRdb keeps only in-frame clonotypes and omits some of them. Of some 160,000 clones detected, around 82% appear once; the ten largest clones hold 11%. Specimen: peripheral blood. These receptors were obtained from a man aged 70-80 years with active or convalescent COVID-19. Each CDR3 is given with its conserved first and last residue. The order of the fields is D gene, clone size, J gene, V gene, CDR3 length, CDR3 DNA, CDR3 protein. The D gene is left open where the match is weak. Some rows have no size entry. The others give once, few or many, or a class for an expanded clone.

D: TRBD1; size: .; J: TRBJ1-1; V: TRBV2; length: 13; DNA: TGTGCCATCCTGGGACAGAGGAACACTGAAGCTTTCTTT; CDR3: CAILGQRNTEAFF
D: TRBD1; size: .; J: TRBJ1-3; V: TRBV28; length: 15; DNA: TGTGCCAGCAGTTCCTGGACAGGGTTAGGAAACACCATATATTTT; CDR3: CASSSWTGLGNTIYF
D: TRBD1; size: .; J: TRBJ1-1; V: TRBV30; length: 15; DNA: TGTGCCTGGAGTCGGACAGGGGTACTGAACACTGAAGCTTTCTTT; CDR3: CAWSRTGVLNTEAFF
D: .; size: .; J: TRBJ2-1; V: TRBV11-3; length: 14; DNA: TGTGCCAGCAGCCCCCGCGAACGTAGCGGTGAGCAGTTCTTC; CDR3: CASSPRERSGEQFF
D: .; size: .; J: TRBJ1-5; V: TRBV28; length: 13; DNA: TGTGCCAGTCGGAGTCGGAGTCTTCAGCCCCAGCATTTT; CDR3: CASRSRSLQPQHF
D: TRBD1; size: .; J: TRBJ1-1; V: TRBV30; length: 15; DNA: TGTGCCTGGAGCAAAGGACAGGCCGGGAACACTGAAGCTTTCTTT; CDR3: CAWSKGQAGNTEAFF
D: .; size: .; J: TRBJ1-2; V: TRBV14; length: 19; DNA: TGTGCCAGCAGCCGTGGGAGCGGTTGGGTCAGTGGCGGGAGGTATGGCTACACCTTC; CDR3: CASSRGSGWVSGGRYGYTF
D: TRBD2; size: .; J: TRBJ2-3; V: TRBV4-3; length: 20; DNA: TGCGCCAGCAGCCAAGGGGTATCTACCAGGACTAGCGGGGTTCCAGATACGCAGTATTTT; CDR3: CASSQGVSTRTSGVPDTQYF
D: TRBD2; size: .; J: TRBJ2-2; V: TRBV20-1; length: 14; DNA: TGCAGTGCTAGTAGCGGGAGAGGGACCGGGGAGCTGTTTTTT; CDR3: CSASSGRGTGELFF
D: TRBD1; size: .; J: TRBJ2-5; V: TRBV5-1; length: 14; DNA: TGCGCCAGCAGCTTGGACAGGGGTAGGGAGACCCAGTACTTC; CDR3: CASSLDRGRETQYF
D: .; size: .; J: TRBJ1-2; V: TRBV30; length: 13; DNA: TGTGCCTGGAGTGTATCGGTCAACTATGGCTACACCTTC; CDR3: CAWSVSVNYGYTF
D: .; size: .; J: TRBJ2-2; V: TRBV24-1; length: 16; DNA: TGTGCCACCAGTGATGCACAAGAACTACAGGGAGGGGAGCTGTTTTTT; CDR3: CATSDAQELQGGELFF
D: TRBD1; size: .; J: TRBJ2-7; V: TRBV3-1/TRBV3-2; length: 17; DNA: TGTGCCAGCAGCCCTCCGGGTCTTGTGGCAGGGGGCGACGAGCAGTACTTC; CDR3: CASSPPGLVAGGDEQYF
D: TRBD1; size: .; J: TRBJ1-1; V: TRBV12-3/TRBV12-4; length: 13; DNA: TGTGCCAGCAGGACTACAGGGGTCACTGAAGCTTTCTTT; CDR3: CASRTTGVTEAFF
D: .; size: .; J: TRBJ1-2; V: TRBV6-1; length: 15; DNA: TGTGCCAGCAGTGAACAGAGGTGGCGTTCCTATGGCTACACCTTC; CDR3: CASSEQRWRSYGYTF
D: TRBD2; size: .; J: TRBJ2-7; V: TRBV11-2; length: 15; DNA: TGTGCCAGCAGCCAGTTGCGGGAGAATCCCTACGAGCAGTACTTC; CDR3: CASSQLRENPYEQYF
D: TRBD1; size: few; J: TRBJ2-1; V: TRBV11-3; length: 16; DNA: TGTGCCAGCAGCTTAAGAGTCAGGGGGCAAGGCAATGAGCAGTTCTTC; CDR3: CASSLRVRGQGNEQFF
D: TRBD1; size: once; J: TRBJ1-2; V: TRBV29-1; length: 12; DNA: TGCAGCGTGACCGGGACAGGGGAGGGCTACACCTTC; CDR3: CSVTGTGEGYTF
D: .; size: .; J: TRBJ2-5; V: TRBV18; length: 16; DNA: TGTGCCAGCTCACCAGAGGCAGGGGTGGGGTCAGAGACCCAGTACTTC; CDR3: CASSPEAGVGSETQYF
D: .; size: once; J: TRBJ2-5; V: TRBV27; length: 14; DNA: TGTGCCAGCAGTTTGGAGGGGGCTCGGGAGACCCAGTACTTC; CDR3: CASSLEGARETQYF
D: TRBD1; size: .; J: TRBJ1-1; V: TRBV5-1; length: 14; DNA: TGCGCCAGCAGACACGGGACAGCGAACACTGAAGCTTTCTTT; CDR3: CASRHGTANTEAFF
D: .; size: .; J: TRBJ1-2; V: TRBV19; length: 16; DNA: TGTGCCAGTAGCCAAAATAATTACAGGCTCGACTATGGCTACACCTTC; CDR3: CASSQNNYRLDYGYTF
D: .; size: .; J: TRBJ2-1; V: TRBV6-5; length: 11; DNA: TGTGCCAGCAGCCTAGTCAATGAGCAGTTCTTC; CDR3: CASSLVNEQFF
D: TRBD2; size: once; J: TRBJ2-2; V: TRBV7-9; length: 17; DNA: TGTGCCAGCAGCCAAGGCTCTAGCGGGAGTTTGACCGGGGAGCTGTTTTTT; CDR3: CASSQGSSGSLTGELFF
D: .; size: .; J: TRBJ1-1; V: TRBV7-2; length: 13; DNA: TGTGCCAGCAGCTTAGCGGCGGGGTGGGAAGCTTTCTTT; CDR3: CASSLAAGWEAFF
D: TRBD1; size: .; J: TRBJ2-5; V: TRBV5-4; length: 14; DNA: TGTGCCAGCAGCCAGACAGGGGCTCGGGAGACCCAGTACTTC; CDR3: CASSQTGARETQYF
D: .; size: .; J: TRBJ2-7; V: TRBV12-5; length: 17; DNA: TGTGCTAGTGGTTTGGTAGATGCACGTACACCCTCCTACGAGCAGTACTTC; CDR3: CASGLVDARTPSYEQYF
D: .; size: few; J: TRBJ1-4; V: TRBV30; length: 15; DNA: TGTGCCTGGACCCTACCGGGATGGGGAGGTGAAAAACTGTTTTTT; CDR3: CAWTLPGWGGEKLFF
D: TRBD1; size: .; J: TRBJ1-2; V: TRBV7-2; length: 17; DNA: TGTGCCAGCAGCTCGTTCGGGACAGGGGAAGGCTCAACGGGCTACACCTTC; CDR3: CASSSFGTGEGSTGYTF
D: TRBD1; size: .; J: TRBJ1-1; V: TRBV7-6; length: 13; DNA: TGTGCCAGCAGCACACAGGGGTACACTGAAGCTTTCTTT; CDR3: CASSTQGYTEAFF
D: .; size: .; J: TRBJ2-1; V: TRBV11-2; length: 15; DNA: TGTGCCAGCAGCTTAGGTGACAGCCCTTTCTATGAGCAGTTCTTC; CDR3: CASSLGDSPFYEQFF
D: .; size: .; J: TRBJ2-1; V: TRBV11-3; length: 15; DNA: TGTGCCAGCAGCTTGGGGCAGGGGACCTACAATGAGCAGTTCTTC; CDR3: CASSLGQGTYNEQFF
D: .; size: few; J: TRBJ1-1; V: TRBV9; length: 13; DNA: TGTGCCAGCAGCGCCCTGACAGGTCGTCAAGCTTTCTTT; CDR3: CASSALTGRQAFF
D: TRBD1; size: once; J: TRBJ2-7; V: TRBV28; length: 17; DNA: TGTGCCAGCAGTCCTTCCCTCGGACAGGGATACTCCTACGAGCAGTACTTC; CDR3: CASSPSLGQGYSYEQYF
D: TRBD1; size: .; J: TRBJ2-7; V: TRBV5-4; length: 15; DNA: TGTGCCAGCAGCCGGTATGGACAGGGCTCCTACGAGCAGTACTTC; CDR3: CASSRYGQGSYEQYF
D: .; size: .; J: TRBJ1-3; V: TRBV7-9; length: 15; DNA: TGTGCCAGCAGCTTAGGAGTGGGCACCCGAAACACCATATATTTT; CDR3: CASSLGVGTRNTIYF
D: TRBD1; size: .; J: TRBJ1-6; V: TRBV5-1; length: 16; DNA: TGCGCCAGCAGCCGAGCGACAGGGGGCAATAATTCACCCCTCCACTTT; CDR3: CASSRATGGNNSPLHF
D: .; size: .; J: TRBJ1-6; V: TRBV27; length: 17; DNA: TGTGCCAGCAGTCCCACCAGACCCAGGGTTTCTTCCTCACCCCTCCACTTT; CDR3: CASSPTRPRVSSSPLHF